This T cell receptor beta chain was obtained from a study of T cells in localized non-small cell lung cancer (dated by TCRdb to 2019 to 2021). In terms of the full investigation: The study analyzed T cell repertoires of hundreds of early-stage NSCLC patients, comparing tumors and uninvolved tumor-adjacent lungs. The cohort comprised some 240 treatment-naïve NSCLC patients with resected, localized lung tumors. A mean age of around 69 years was recorded for the NSCLC patients, of whom more than 120 were male and about 100 were female. What the research found in general, with its limitations: Longer overall survival was associated with higher T cell density in blood, whereas shorter survival was associated with higher clonality in adjacent lung. Uninvolved tumor-adjacent lung showed the highest T cell clonality, higher than tumor, which suggests more focused antigenic responses in the uninvolved tumor-adjacent lung. A median of approximately 50 of the top 100 tumor clones turned up in the paired uninvolved adjacent lung, and 25 to 30 of those clones also ranked among the top 100 of that same adjacent lung. Multi-region tumor sequencing was not performed, so intratumor heterogeneity could not be excluded. Since the design was exploratory, TCR variables were selected using unadjusted p-values with no false-discovery rate correction.

TCR beta CDR3 regions were sequenced from DNA using the immunoSEQ Assay. The authors' analysis ran thus. To compute T cell density, TCR beta template counts were normalized to usable DNA, which was estimated by amplifying housekeeping genes. Richness was estimated using the preseqR package, with extrapolation to 400,000 templates for PBMC samples and to 120,000 templates for tissue samples. Clonality was calculated as one minus Pielou's evenness. To identify tissue-enriched TCRs, differential abundance testing was run on productive amino-acid clonotypes with a minimum total count of 5 and an alpha of 0.1. Repertoire overlap between compartments was quantified with the Jaccard Index and Morisita Overlap Index. TCR beta CDR3s were clustered by GLIPH together with public tetramer-defined viral CDR3s, and at least three viral sequences plus V-gene enrichment were required for viral motifs. TCRdb limited this immuneACCESS table to in-frame rearrangements with V and J called. A share of clones is missing; checked studies link under half to unresolved V genes, and the rest is unexplained. The DNA was the basis for D and trimming; V, J and clone size are from that table. This sample lists about 52,000 clones; about 87% were detected once. Of the sample, around 17% falls within the top ten clones.

At diagnosis, peripheral blood, uninvolved tumor-adjacent lung and tumor were collected and were preserved as a mix of fresh-frozen and FFPE material. For TCR repertoire profiling, the blood samples were analyzed as peripheral blood mononuclear cells. Points on this clone: Which antigen it targets is not known. Base qualities are missing; no much larger clone stands one base away.

Reading the germline V gene gives CDR1 ENHRY and CDR2 SYGVKD. Including cysteine and phenylalanine, the CDR3 has 15 amino acids. Only the CDR3 DNA stays, 45 bases, in frame from base 1. V is shortened by 2 bases, J by 3 bases, and the region joining them spans 13 bases. The source is a female donor with stage II lung adenocarcinoma. The chain links TRBV10-3 with TRBJ1-2; tentative D gene TRBD1, with 6 bases matching. Material: PBMCs, obtained before any cancer treatment. The DNA sequence is TGTGCCATCAGTGAGCCCGCTGACAGGCACTATGGCTACACCTTC. Its translation is CAISEPADRHYGYTF.